This T cell receptor beta chain stems from a study of T cells in Graves' hyperthyroidism and ophthalmopathy. The CDR3 covers 15 residues. From germline, CDR1 is SNHLY and CDR2 FYNNEI. Trimming removed 8 bases from V and 0 bases from J, with 15 bases in between. TCR beta CDR3 sequences were amplified from RNA transcripts. Primed by the HTBI set, a first-round RT-PCR was run on the TCR CDR3. MiXCR, applied by TCRdb to the multiplex PCR reads, yields one record per CDR3 protein. The sample has around 420,000 distinct CDR3 sequences, approximately 14% seen once. This clonotype was seen repeatedly, ten times or more. It was considered stable Graves' hyperthyroidism when ophthalmopathy did not progress within 18 months.

What was sequenced was blood. This TCR was sampled from a woman aged 18 to 35 with Graves' hyperthyroidism. J is TRBJ2-3 and V is TRBV2; TRBD2 might be the D (6 bases). The CDR3 region has the DNA TGTGCCAGCTCGGAGAGCGGGTTAAGCACAGATACGCAGTATTTT. This translates into CASSESGLSTDTQYF.